This T cell receptor (beta chain) was found in a study of cytomegalovirus exposure and HLA in healthy donors. Germline assignment: CDR1 SGDLS and CDR2 YYNGEE. Trimming shortened V by 3 bases and J by 6 bases, and 24 bases separated the two germline ends. The CDR3 has 17 amino acids. The donors were part of the approximately 120-subject validation cohort, which stood apart from the roughly 640-subject first cohort. Study-wide findings and caveats: Usually a TCR sequence was rare, but some public TCRs were found in many donors. It was found in a later analysis that first-cohort TCR clusters tended to co-occur in the 100 to 150 validation repertoires.

Repertoires were generated with immunoSEQ multiplex PCR, while TCRdb's copy carries only in-frame clones and drops some. The table lists 150,000 to 250,000 clones, around 80% of them singletons. Comment on this clone: The antigen remains undetermined.

Material: PBMCs. The chain links TRBV9 to TRBJ1-1; D possibly corresponds to TRBD1 (6 bases). The TCR sequence derives from a woman in her 30s in good health and CMV-seronegative. CDR3 amino acids: CASSGLDSPPGRSEAFF. The CDR3 bases are TGTGCCAGCAGCGGACTGGACAGTCCCCCGGGAAGGTCTGAAGCTTTCTTT.